The next 27 T cell receptor beta chains were all read from a single sample in a study of CD8 T cells in Susac syndrome. RNA totalling roughly 0.45 to 1 ug underwent reverse transcription with random hexamers. TCRdb ran MiXCR on the immunoSEQ multiplex PCR reads and lists one entry per CDR3 protein. The table lists under 200,000 distinct CDR3 sequences, 90% to 95% of them singletons. The sequenced material came from CD4+ T cells from PBMCs. These receptors all stem from a human donor with Susac syndrome.

The chain combines TRBV3-1 with TRBJ1-2, with a possible D match to TRBD1 (6 bases). The CDR3 is 14 residues long. Germline values: CDR1 LGHDT, CDR2 YNNKEL (reference sequence). V lost 2 bases, J lost 1 base, and 8 bases lay in between. The CDR3: CASSQNRVNYGYTF. DNA for the CDR3: TGTGCCAGCAGCCAAAACAGGGTTAACTATGGCTACACCTTC.

The chain is built from TRBV7-9 and TRBJ1-1, with D hard to call. Trimming removed 0 bases from V and 1 base from J, with 9 bases in between. In germline, CDR1 is SEHNR, CDR2 FQNEAQ (reference sequence). This CDR3 is built from 15 residues. In DNA, the CDR3 is TGTGCCAGCAGCTTAGCGGTAGGAGCGAACACTGAAGCTTTCTTT. The encoded protein is CASSLAVGANTEAFF. The whole variable domain, filled in from reference TRBV7-9 and TRBJ1-1, reads DTGVSQNPRHKITKRGQNVTFRCDPISEHNRLYWYRQTLGQGPEFLTYFQNEAQLEKSRLLSDRFSAERPKGSFSTLEIQRTEQGDSAMYLCASSLAVGANTEAFFGQGTRLTVV.

The chain combines TRBV6-2 or TRBV6-3 with TRBJ1-6; D is unresolved. This CDR3 spans 14 amino acids. V lost 8 bases to trimming and J lost 9 bases, with 17 bases between them. From germline, CDR1 is MNHEY and CDR2 SVGEGT. CDR3 sequence (DNA): TGTGCCAGCGGGAAAGGAGAGACGAGTTCACCCCTCCACTTT. Residues: CASGKGETSSPLHF.

The rearrangement uses TRBV20-1 and TRBJ2-2; possible D gene TRBD1, 6 bases. The CDR3 is 12 residues long. Germline V CDR1 and CDR2: DFQATT, SNEGSKA (reference sequence). The V and J ends lost 3 bases and 6 bases respectively, with 8 bases between them. This CDR3 reads CSASTGSGELFF. DNA of the CDR3: TGCAGTGCTAGTACAGGGTCCGGGGAGCTGTTTTTT.

V usage is TRBV4-1 and J usage is TRBJ1-5, with D maybe TRBD1 (5 bases). CDR1 and CDR2 (germline): MGHRA, YSYEKL. The CDR3 length is 15 residues. V was shortened by 6 bases and J by 2 bases, with 14 bases between the two germline ends. The CDR3 DNA follows: TGCGCCAGCAGGCAGGGACCCTTAGGCAATCAGCCCCAGCATTTT. Encoded protein: CASRQGPLGNQPQHF.

The chain joins TRBV19 to TRBJ1-1; 8 nucleotides line up with TRBD1. The CDR3 loop spans 15 amino acids. Germline CDR1 LNHDA, CDR2 SQIVND (reference sequence). V shed 4 bases, J shed 4 bases, and the junction held 8 bases outside the gene matches. CDR3 nucleotides: TGTGCCAGTAGTAGCGACTTCAGGGGGCCCACTGAAGCTTTCTTT. Its protein product is CASSSDFRGPTEAFF.

The chain uses TRBV5-4 and TRBJ2-7; 7 bases map to TRBD1. Trimming removed 2 bases from V and 1 base from J; junction bases left unmatched: 6. CDR1 and CDR2 (germline): SGHNT, YYREEE (reference sequence). The CDR3 length is 15 residues. The CDR3 DNA follows: TGTGCCAGCAGCTTCTACAGGGGCTCGTCCTACGAGCAGTACTTC. This gives the protein CASSFYRGSSYEQYF.

V usage is TRBV3-1 and J usage is TRBJ2-7; perhaps TRBD1 as D (6 bases). Germline V gene sequence: CDR1 LGHDT, CDR2 YNNKEL (reference sequence). The CDR3 consists of 13 residues. Between the trimmed V and J ends, which lost 4 bases and 5 bases, there was a span of 12 bases. In nucleotides, the CDR3 is TGTGCCAGCAGCCCGAGAAGGGGGAACGAGCAGTACTTC. It yields the protein CASSPRRGNEQYF.

The chain combines TRBV6-5 with TRBJ1-6; 7 nucleotides agree with TRBD1. CDR1 and CDR2 from the germline V gene are MNHEY and SVGAGI. This CDR3 spans 16 amino acids. V was pared by 4 bases and J by 11 bases, with 14 bases of the junction left unmatched. CDR3 region: CASSLQRRDRNPPLHF. CDR3 DNA: TGTGCCAGCAGTTTACAACGCCGGGACAGAAACCCACCCCTCCACTTT.

This chain links TRBV30 with TRBJ2-7; 8 positions agree with TRBD1. Germline V lookup: CDR1 GTSNPN, CDR2 SVGIG (reference sequence). V gave up 8 bases and J gave up 5 bases; unmatched junction bases: 11. This CDR3 contains 13 residues. CDR3 amino acids: CAGGRQGINEQYF. The CDR3 DNA is TGTGCCGGGGGGCGACAGGGGATCAACGAGCAGTACTTC.

This clonotype was recorded a few times. The chain is built from TRBV18 and TRBJ1-1, with unresolved D. Per germline, CDR1 KGHSH and CDR2 LQKENI. V dropped 3 bases and J dropped 0 bases, with 5 bases sitting between them. This CDR3 has 13 amino acids. The DNA for the CDR3 is TGTGCCAGCTCACCGGACTTGAACACTGAAGCTTTCTTT. This sequence encodes CASSPDLNTEAFF.

The chain joins TRBV20-1 to TRBJ1-1, with D uncertain. Germline V CDR1 and CDR2: DFQATT, SNEGSKA (reference sequence). The V gene lost 7 bases and the J gene lost 2 bases, with 17 bases spanning the gap. The length of the CDR3 is 14 residues. CDR3 in amino acids: CSVQIGPSNTEAFF. Here the CDR3 DNA reads TGCAGTGTTCAAATAGGACCGAGTAACACTGAAGCTTTCTTT.

The V and J genes are TRBV5-4 and TRBJ2-4; D is possibly TRBD1 (6 bases). The CDR3 totals 14 residues. The V gene lost 1 base and the J gene lost 9 bases, with 14 bases spanning the gap. Germline V gene sequence: CDR1 SGHNT, CDR2 YYREEE (reference sequence). The CDR3: CASSLRDTSGIQYF. Here the CDR3 DNA reads TGTGCCAGCAGCTTGAGGGACACGTCTGGCATTCAGTACTTC.

CDR3 amino acids: CASSYQLAPLSTDTQYF. In DNA, the CDR3 is TGTGCCAGCAGTTACCAACTAGCACCGTTGAGCACAGATACGCAGTATTTT. The rearrangement joins TRBV6-5 to TRBJ2-3; maybe TRBD2 (6 bases). The CDR3 runs 17 residues. The germline CDR1 and CDR2 sequences are MNHEY and SVGAGI. V gave up 2 bases and J gave up 0 bases, with 15 bases separating them.

This sequence joins TRBV6-5 and TRBJ1-2; D not certain. This CDR3 comprises 11 residues. V was shortened by 6 bases and J by 2 bases, with 4 bases between the two germline ends. Germline V gene lookup returns CDR1 MNHEY and CDR2 SVGAGI. CDR3 region: CASRDNYGYTF. The CDR3 region has the DNA TGTGCCAGCAGGGACAACTATGGCTACACCTTC.

The chain joins TRBV5-4 to TRBJ2-7; the D gene is possibly TRBD1 (5 bases). Trimming took 2 bases from V and 1 from J, leaving 13 bases between them. Germline V gene lookup returns CDR1 SGHNT and CDR2 YYREEE (reference sequence). This CDR3 has 15 residues. The CDR3 loop reads CASSFSTGNSYEQYF. The CDR3, as DNA: TGTGCCAGCAGCTTTTCCACAGGAAATTCCTACGAGCAGTACTTC. Looking up the rest from reference TRBV5-4 and TRBJ2-7 gives the full variable domain: ETGVTQSPTHLIKTRGQQVTLRCSSQSGHNTVSWYQQALGQGPQFIFQYYREEENGRGNFPPRFSGLQFPNYSSELNVNALELDDSALYLCASSFSTGNSYEQYFGPGTRLTVT.

Only one count was recorded for this clonotype. The chain couples TRBV3-1 to TRBJ2-4; D is uncertain. Trimming took off 1 base at V and 0 bases at J, with 4 bases between the two ends. Germline loops: CDR1 LGHDT, CDR2 YNNKEL (reference sequence). The CDR3 sequence is 14 residues long. CDR3 in amino acids: CASSQVAAKNIQYF. DNA for the CDR3: TGTGCCAGCAGCCAAGTTGCAGCCAAAAACATTCAGTACTTC.

The gene calls are TRBV7-9 and TRBJ1-2; D unresolved. CDR1 and CDR2 from the germline V gene are SEHNR and FQNEAQ (reference sequence). Between the trimmed V and J ends, which lost 3 bases and 2 bases, there was a span of 13 bases. There are 15 residues in the CDR3. This chain's CDR3 is CASSLGEEPNYGYTF. As DNA, the CDR3 is TGTGCCAGCAGCTTGGGAGAGGAACCGAACTATGGCTACACCTTC.

The chain employs TRBV20-1 and TRBJ1-3; D might be TRBD1 (5 bases). The CDR3 spans 13 residues. Trimming took off 4 bases at V and 4 bases at J, with 11 bases between the two ends. CDR1 is DFQATT, CDR2 SNEGSKA, per germline (reference sequence). In DNA form, the CDR3 reads TGCAGTGCTATGCCAGGGAAAGGAAACACCATATATTTT. Protein: CSAMPGKGNTIYF.

V is TRBV5-4 and J is TRBJ2-2, with 14 bases identical to TRBD2. The CDR3 is made up of 16 amino acids. Germline CDR1 and CDR2: SGHNT and YYREEE (reference sequence). Trimming took 4 bases from V and 6 from J; bases not matched to a gene: 5. This chain's CDR3 is CASSHGLAGGAGELFF. The CDR3 nucleotides are TGTGCCAGCAGCCACGGACTAGCGGGGGGTGCCGGGGAGCTGTTTTTT.

This clonotype was seen a handful of times. The chain uses TRBV2 and TRBJ2-2, with 9 bases aligning to TRBD1. Germline CDR1 SNHLY, CDR2 FYNNEI. The V gene end was trimmed by 5 bases and the J gene end by 3 bases; junction bases not matched to a gene: 4. This CDR3 contains 15 residues. The CDR3 region has the DNA TGTGCCAGCAGTCGACAGGGGGGGGACACCGGGGAGCTGTTTTTT. Translating gives CASSRQGGDTGELFF. Full variable domain (outside the CDR3, taken from reference TRBV2 and TRBJ2-2): EPEVTQTPSHQVTQMGQEVILRCVPISNHLYFYWYRQILGQKVEFLVSFYNNEISEKSEIFDDQFSVERPDGSNFTLKIRSTKLEDSAMYFCASSRQGGDTGELFFGEGSRLTVL.

This clonotype was counted a single time. The J gene is TRBJ2-1, the V gene TRBV7-9, with 15 bases that match TRBD2. V trimming: 2 bases; J trimming: 8 bases; junction bases outside the gene matches: 13. The CDR3 length is 19 residues. Germline CDR1 reads SEHNR; CDR2 reads FQNEAQ (reference sequence). For the CDR3, the DNA is TGTGCCAGCAGCTTAACCCGGACTAGCGGGGGGGCCAGTGGCGATGAGCAGTTCTTC. It yields the protein CASSLTRTSGGASGDEQFF.

V usage is TRBV12-3 or TRBV12-4 and J usage is TRBJ1-2; TRBD1 agrees at 8 bases. The J segment lost 8 bases and the V segment lost 8 bases, leaving 10 bases of the junction unmatched. The CDR3 is 13 residues long. In DNA, the CDR3 is TGTGCCAGCCACCCAGGGGGCGCGGGGGGCTACACCTTC. Translation: CASHPGGAGGYTF.

The V and J genes are TRBV20-1 and TRBJ2-3, with TRBD1 as a possible D gene (6 bases). This CDR3 has 18 residues. Germline CDR1 is DFQATT and CDR2 is SNEGSKA (reference sequence). V was cut by 1 base and J by 1 base, with 21 bases left in between. The CDR3 protein is CSARATSTGTFRTDTQYF. CDR3 coding DNA: TGCAGTGCTAGAGCTACCAGCACCGGGACATTCCGCACAGATACGCAGTATTTT.

This clonotype has just one count. The V and J genes are TRBV9 and TRBJ2-5; D gene unclear. Germline V lookup: CDR1 SGDLS, CDR2 YYNGEE. Trimming took 9 bases from V and 5 from J, leaving 14 bases between them. The CDR3 runs 12 residues. The CDR3, as DNA: TGTGCCATCCGACCCAGCCGGGAGACCCAGTACTTC. Its protein product is CAIRPSRETQYF.

This chain joins TRBV5-1 and TRBJ1-6, with D maybe TRBD1 (6 bases). The CDR3 covers 15 residues. Trimming removed 2 bases from V and 9 bases from J, with 15 bases in between. The germline V gene encodes CDR1 SGHRS and CDR2 YFSETQ. CDR3 loop: CASSFSGDLRSPLHF. The CDR3 nucleotides read TGCGCCAGCAGCTTTTCAGGGGATCTTCGTTCACCCCTCCACTTT. The variable domain in full, with the rest retrieved from reference TRBV5-1 and TRBJ1-6, is KAGVTQTPRYLIKTRGQQVTLSCSPISGHRSVSWYQQTPGQGLQFLFEYFSETQRNKGNFPGRFSGRQFSNSRSEMNVSTLELGDSALYLCASSFSGDLRSPLHFGNGTRLTVT.

This chain uses TRBV24-1 with TRBJ2-3; 9 nucleotides match TRBD1. J was trimmed by 3 bases and V by 9 bases; bases with no gene match: 6. Germline CDR1 KGHDR, CDR2 SFDVKD. This CDR3 is 14 amino acids long. CDR3 sequence: CATSKGQGTDTQYF. CDR3 sequence (DNA): TGTGCCACCTCAAAAGGACAGGGGACAGATACGCAGTATTTT.